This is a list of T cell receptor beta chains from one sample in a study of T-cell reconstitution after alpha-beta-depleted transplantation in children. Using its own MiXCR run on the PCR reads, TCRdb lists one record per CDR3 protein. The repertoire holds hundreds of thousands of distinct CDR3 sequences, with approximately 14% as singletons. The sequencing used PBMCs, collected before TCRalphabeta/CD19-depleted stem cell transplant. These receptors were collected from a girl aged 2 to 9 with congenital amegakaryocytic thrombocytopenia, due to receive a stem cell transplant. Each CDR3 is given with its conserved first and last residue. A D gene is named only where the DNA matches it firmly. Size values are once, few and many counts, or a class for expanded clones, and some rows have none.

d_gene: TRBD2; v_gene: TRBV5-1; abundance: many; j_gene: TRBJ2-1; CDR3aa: CASSFTSGRAGEQFF; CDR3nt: TGCGCCAGCAGCTTTACTAGCGGGAGGGCCGGTGAGCAGTTCTTC
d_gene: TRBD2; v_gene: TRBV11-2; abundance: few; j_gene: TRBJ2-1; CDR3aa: CASSARTSGRPEGEQFF; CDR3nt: TGTGCCAGCAGCGCTCGGACTAGCGGGAGGCCCGAGGGGGAGCAGTTCTTC
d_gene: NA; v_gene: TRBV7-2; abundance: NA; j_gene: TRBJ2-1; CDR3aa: CASRWQGLNEQFF; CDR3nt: TGTGCCAGCCGGTGGCAGGGACTCAATGAGCAGTTCTTC
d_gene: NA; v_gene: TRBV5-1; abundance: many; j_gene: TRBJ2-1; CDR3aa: CASSLGGRWLKFF; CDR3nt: TGCGCCAGCAGCTTGGGGGGACGCTGGTTGAAGTTCTTC
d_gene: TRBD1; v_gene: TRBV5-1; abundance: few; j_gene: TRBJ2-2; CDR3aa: CASSLAQTGPNTGELFF; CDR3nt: TGCGCCAGCAGCTTGGCCCAGACAGGGCCGAACACCGGGGAGCTGTTTTTT
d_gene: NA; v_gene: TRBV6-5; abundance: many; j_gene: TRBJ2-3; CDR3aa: CASSSPTQKADTQYF; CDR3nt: TGTGCCAGCAGTTCTCCGACCCAGAAGGCAGATACGCAGTATTTT
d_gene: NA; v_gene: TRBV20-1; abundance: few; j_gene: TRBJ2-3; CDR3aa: CSASTRSTDTQYF; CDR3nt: TGCAGTGCCTCGACTAGGAGCACAGATACGCAGTATTTT
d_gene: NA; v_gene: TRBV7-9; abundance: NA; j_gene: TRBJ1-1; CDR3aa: CASSPPRRLMNTEAFF; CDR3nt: TGTGCCAGCAGCCCGCCACGCCGCCTAATGAACACTGAAGCTTTCTTT
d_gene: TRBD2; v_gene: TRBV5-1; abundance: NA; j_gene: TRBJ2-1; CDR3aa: CASTLAGGDEQFF; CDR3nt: TGCGCCAGCACTCTAGCGGGAGGCGATGAGCAGTTCTTC
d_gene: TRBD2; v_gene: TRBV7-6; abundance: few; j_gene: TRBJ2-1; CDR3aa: CASSLVSAGEHNEQFF; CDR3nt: TGTGCCAGCAGCTTAGTTTCAGCGGGAGAGCACAATGAGCAGTTCTTC
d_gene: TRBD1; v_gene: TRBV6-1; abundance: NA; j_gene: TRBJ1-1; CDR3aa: CASGGGDSLNTEAFF; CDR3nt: TGTGCCAGCGGTGGGGGGGACAGCCTGAACACTGAAGCTTTCTTT
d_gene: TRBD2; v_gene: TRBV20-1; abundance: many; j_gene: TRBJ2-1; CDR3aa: CSGGGGPYSYNEQFF; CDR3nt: TGCAGTGGGGGGGGTGGTCCTTACTCCTACAATGAGCAGTTCTTC
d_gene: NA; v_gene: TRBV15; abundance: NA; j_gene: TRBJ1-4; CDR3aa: CATGSQLNEKLFF; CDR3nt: TGTGCCACCGGCAGCCAGCTTAATGAAAAACTGTTTTTT
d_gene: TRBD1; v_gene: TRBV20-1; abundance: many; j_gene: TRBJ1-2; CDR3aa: CSARDSLGYGYTF; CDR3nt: TGCAGTGCGAGGGACAGCCTGGGGTATGGCTACACCTTC
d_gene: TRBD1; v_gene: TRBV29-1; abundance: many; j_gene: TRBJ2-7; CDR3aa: CSVEDREIFCEQYF; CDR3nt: TGCAGCGTAGAAGACAGGGAAATTTTCTGCGAGCAGTACTTC
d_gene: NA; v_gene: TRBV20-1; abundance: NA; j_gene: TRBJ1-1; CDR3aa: CSAALPAFTEAFF; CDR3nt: TGCAGTGCCGCCCTCCCCGCCTTCACTGAAGCTTTCTTT
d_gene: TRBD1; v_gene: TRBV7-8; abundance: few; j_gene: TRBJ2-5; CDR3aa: CASSPTLWDRETQYF; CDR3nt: TGTGCCAGCAGCCCCACTTTGTGGGACAGGGAGACCCAGTACTTC
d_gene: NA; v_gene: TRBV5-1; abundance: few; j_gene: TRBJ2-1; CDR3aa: CASSLGGLQFF; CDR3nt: TGCGCCAGCAGCTTGGGGGGTCTGCAGTTCTTC
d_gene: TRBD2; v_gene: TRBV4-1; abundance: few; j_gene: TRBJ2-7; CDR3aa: CASSQGGGLLLDEQYF; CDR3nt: TGCGCCAGCAGCCAAGGGGGGGGACTCCTCCTCGACGAGCAGTACTTC
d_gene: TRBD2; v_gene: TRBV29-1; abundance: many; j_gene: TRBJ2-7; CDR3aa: CSVTGRDIYEQYF; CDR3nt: TGCAGCGTCACGGGGAGGGATATCTACGAGCAGTACTTC
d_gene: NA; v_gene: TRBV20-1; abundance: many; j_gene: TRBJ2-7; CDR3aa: CSARGARRYEQYF; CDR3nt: TGCAGTGCTAGAGGGGCTAGAAGGTACGAGCAGTACTTC
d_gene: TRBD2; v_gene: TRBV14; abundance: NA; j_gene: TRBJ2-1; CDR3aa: CASSQETSGKRYNEQFF; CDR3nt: TGTGCCAGCAGCCAAGAGACTAGCGGGAAAAGGTACAATGAGCAGTTCTTC
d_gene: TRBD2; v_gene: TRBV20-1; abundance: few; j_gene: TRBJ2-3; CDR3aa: CSARVPSGRYTQYF; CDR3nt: TGCAGTGCTAGAGTTCCTAGCGGGAGGTATACGCAGTATTTT
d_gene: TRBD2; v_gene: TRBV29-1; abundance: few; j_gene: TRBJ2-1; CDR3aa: CTVIKLAGTSEQFF; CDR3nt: TGCACCGTTATCAAGCTAGCGGGGACGAGTGAGCAGTTCTTC
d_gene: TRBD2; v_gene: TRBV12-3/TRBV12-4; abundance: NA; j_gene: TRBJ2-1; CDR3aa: CASSPPAGDSYNEQFF; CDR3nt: TGTGCCAGCAGTCCCCCGGCGGGGGACTCCTACAATGAGCAGTTCTTC
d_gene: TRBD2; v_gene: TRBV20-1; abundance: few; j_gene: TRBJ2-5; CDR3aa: CSAGVETSWETQYF; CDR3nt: TGCAGTGCGGGGGTGGAGACTAGCTGGGAGACCCAGTACTTC
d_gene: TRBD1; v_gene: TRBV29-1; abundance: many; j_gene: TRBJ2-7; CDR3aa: CSVKIDRGSDEQYF; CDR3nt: TGCAGCGTGAAAATAGACAGGGGGTCTGACGAGCAGTACTTC
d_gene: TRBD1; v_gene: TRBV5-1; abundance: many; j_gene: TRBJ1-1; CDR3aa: CASSLEQGAREAFF; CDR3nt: TGCGCCAGCAGCTTGGAACAGGGGGCCCGTGAAGCTTTCTTT
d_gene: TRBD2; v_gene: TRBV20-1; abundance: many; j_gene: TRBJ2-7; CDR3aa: CSARADTGTSGRRNEQYF; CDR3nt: TGCAGTGCTAGGGCCGATACCGGGACTAGCGGGAGGAGAAACGAGCAGTACTTC
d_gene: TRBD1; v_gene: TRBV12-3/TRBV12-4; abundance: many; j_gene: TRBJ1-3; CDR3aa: CASSDKTGTGRNTIYF; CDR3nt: TGTGCCAGCAGTGACAAAACCGGGACAGGGAGAAACACCATATATTTT
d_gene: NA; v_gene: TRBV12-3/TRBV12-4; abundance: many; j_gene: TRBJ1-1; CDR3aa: CASSSLQGVTEAFF; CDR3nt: TGTGCCAGCAGTTCCCTACAGGGCGTGACTGAAGCTTTCTTT
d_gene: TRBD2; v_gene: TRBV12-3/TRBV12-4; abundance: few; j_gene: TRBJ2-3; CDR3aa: CASSDPWVAGVDTQYF; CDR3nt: TGTGCCAGCAGTGACCCCTGGGTAGCGGGAGTAGATACGCAGTATTTT
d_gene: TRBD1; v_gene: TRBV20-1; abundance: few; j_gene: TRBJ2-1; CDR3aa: CSAIRDRDLGRGFF; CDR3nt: TGCAGTGCCATCCGGGACAGGGATCTAGGAAGGGGGTTCTTC